These 30 T cell receptor beta chains were all obtained from the same sample, sequenced in a study of early T cells in non-severe SARS-CoV-2 infection. TCRdb re-called the 5' RACE reads through MiXCR, storing one row per CDR3 protein. The sample holds 57,000 or so distinct CDR3 sequences, approximately 12% seen once. Input material: whole blood. The receptor set was obtained from an adult who was a healthcare worker with PCR-confirmed SARS-CoV-2 infection or an uninfected control (not recorded which).

The chain recombines TRBV5-1 with TRBJ2-1; maybe TRBD2 (5 bases). Germline V CDR1 and CDR2: SGHRS, YFSETQ. Trimming pared 4 bases from V and 6 bases from J, leaving 11 bases between. The CDR3 consists of 13 residues. CDR3 sequence (DNA): TGCGCCAGCAGCCCCGTCGCGGGCAATGAGCAGTTCTTC. Amino acid sequence: CASSPVAGNEQFF.

The table lists this clonotype with many counts. The chain has TRBV15 and TRBJ2-3; 8 bases align to TRBD2. V shed 4 bases, J shed 3 bases, and the junction held 3 bases outside the gene matches. The CDR3 covers 14 residues. Germline CDR1 reads LNHNV; CDR2 reads YYDKDF (reference sequence). CDR3 DNA sequence: TGTGCCACCAGCATCGGGGGGGGGACAGATACGCAGTATTTT. This sequence encodes CATSIGGGTDTQYF. The full variable domain, completed using reference TRBV15 and TRBJ2-3, is DAMVIQNPRYQVTQFGKPVTLSCSQTLNHNVMYWYQQKSSQAPKLLFHYYDKDFNNEADTPDNFQSRRPNTSFCFLDIRSPGLGDTAMYLCATSIGGGTDTQYFGPGTRLTVL.

This clonotype appeared a few times. This chain links TRBV3-1 with TRBJ2-5, with unresolved D. CDR3 size: 13 residues. Trimming removed 3 bases from V and 1 base from J, with 6 bases in between. In germline, CDR1 is LGHDT, CDR2 YNNKEL (reference sequence). In nucleotides, the CDR3 is TGTGCCAGCAGCCACGGAGTCCAAGAGACCCAGTACTTC. Translation gives CASSHGVQETQYF.

This clonotype appeared a few times. The chain recombines TRBV11-2 with TRBJ2-2, with 8 bases lining up with TRBD1. The CDR3 totals 18 residues. Germline V gives CDR1 SGHAT, CDR2 FQNNGV. The junction had 13 bases not matched to a gene; V was cut back by 2 bases and J by 5 bases. CDR3 sequence (DNA): TGTGCCAGCAGCTTAAGGGCTTGGGCAGGGGGCTCAACCGGGGAGCTGTTTTTT. Translated, it gives CASSLRAWAGGSTGELFF.

V is TRBV5-1 and J is TRBJ2-3; 8 positions match TRBD2. The CDR3 runs 18 residues. From germline, CDR1 is SGHRS and CDR2 YFSETQ. The junction had 14 bases not matched to a gene; V was cut back by 3 bases and J by 2 bases. The chain's CDR3 is CASSYQLTSGGITDTQYF. CDR3 DNA sequence: TGCGCCAGCAGCTACCAACTTACTAGCGGAGGGATCACAGATACGCAGTATTTT.

This clonotype was recorded a few times. The chain links TRBV6-6 to TRBJ2-7, with 7 bases matching TRBD1. After removal of 2 bases from V and 6 bases from J, the junction contained 7 bases not matched to a gene. Germline CDR1 reads MNHNY; CDR2 reads SVGAGI (reference sequence). This CDR3 has 14 residues. The CDR3 is CASSYETGVGEQYF. The CDR3 DNA sequence: TGTGCCAGCAGTTACGAAACAGGGGTAGGCGAGCAGTACTTC.

The CDR3 reads CSVDSERQYYGYTF. DNA for the CDR3: TGCAGCGTTGATTCAGAACGACAGTACTATGGCTACACCTTC. This chain connects TRBV29-1 to TRBJ1-2; a weak D match, TRBD1 (5 bases). Trimming took 3 bases from V and 3 from J, leaving 14 bases between them. CDR1 is SQVTM and CDR2 is ANQGSEA in the germline V gene. The CDR3 covers 14 residues.

The V call is TRBV20-1, the J call TRBJ1-2, with 7 bases that match TRBD1. V lost 5 bases and J lost 5; bases outside the gene matches: 14. The germline CDR1 and CDR2 sequences are DFQATT and SNEGSKA (reference sequence). The CDR3 has 15 residues. The CDR3 protein is CSASTFDRVFYGYTF. The CDR3 bases are TGCAGTGCTTCCACTTTCGACAGGGTTTTTTATGGCTACACCTTC.

This clonotype was seen only a few times. The CDR3 sequence: CASRIGTSYGYTF. CDR3 nucleotide sequence: TGTGCCAGCAGGATAGGGACATCCTATGGCTACACCTTC. The chain carries TRBV6-5 and TRBJ1-2; a weak D match, TRBD1 (6 bases). The CDR3 loop spans 13 amino acids. CDR1 and CDR2 from the germline V gene are MNHEY and SVGAGI. With 6 bases removed from V and 4 bases from J, the gap between germline ends came to 12 bases.

This clonotype was seen only a few times. The chain joins TRBV4-1 to TRBJ2-7; 11 bases are a match to TRBD2. Germline V gene data show CDR1 as MGHRA and CDR2 as YSYEKL. CDR3 length: 20 amino acids. The V and J ends lost 5 bases and 0 bases, in that order; junction bases with no gene match: 18. CDR3 in amino acids: CASSAKDDPGLAEISYEQYF. The CDR3 nucleotides are TGCGCCAGCAGCGCCAAAGACGATCCGGGACTAGCGGAAATCTCCTACGAGCAGTACTTC.

This clonotype was observed many times. The chain combines TRBV5-4 with TRBJ2-5; TRBD1 is a possible D gene (7 bases). The CDR3 loop spans 14 amino acids. Germline V gene data show CDR1 as SGHNT and CDR2 as YYREEE (reference sequence). V lost 3 bases and J lost 3, with 12 bases in between. The CDR3 DNA reads as TGTGCCAGCAGCTCCCAGGGGGGTGAAGAGACCCAGTACTTC. It translates to CASSSQGGEETQYF.

This chain uses TRBV10-3 with TRBJ2-2, with 10 bases that match TRBD1. There are 14 residues in the CDR3. Germline V lookup: CDR1 ENHRY, CDR2 SYGVKD. Unmatched junction bases numbered 2, after V lost 7 bases and J lost 3 bases. The CDR3 here is CAITGTGDTGELFF. Here the CDR3 DNA reads TGTGCCATCACCGGGACAGGGGACACCGGGGAGCTGTTTTTT.

V gene TRBV5-1 combines with J gene TRBJ2-7; 12 bases align to TRBD2. V dropped 5 bases and J dropped 4; count of bases not matched to a gene: 7. This CDR3 is 15 amino acids long. The V gene's germline CDR1 is SGHRS and CDR2 YFSETQ. The CDR3 DNA follows: TGCGCCAGCAGTCAGCTGACTAGCGGGGGATACGAGCAGTACTTC. Translating it yields CASSQLTSGGYEQYF.

This clonotype was seen many times. The CDR3 nucleotides are TGTGCCAGCAACGTCGGCCAGGTTAGCCCCTACGAGCAGTACTTC. This gives the protein CASNVGQVSPYEQYF. The chain combines TRBV28 with TRBJ2-7; D is uncertain. Trimming pared 7 bases from V and 2 bases from J, leaving 18 bases between. The CDR3 contains 15 residues. CDR1 and CDR2 from the germline V gene are MDHEN and SYDVKM. Complete variable domain (other parts from reference TRBV28 and TRBJ2-7): DVKVTQSSRYLVKRTGEKVFLECVQDMDHENMFWYRQDPGLGLRLIYFSYDVKMKEKGDIPEGYSVSREKKERFSLILESASTNQTSMYLCASNVGQVSPYEQYFGPGTRLTVT.

This clonotype is labeled as medium-sized. CDR3 sequence reads: CASHSTDTQYF. The DNA of the CDR3 is TGTGCCAGCCATAGCACAGATACGCAGTATTTT. The chain carries TRBV28 and TRBJ2-3; D is unclear. CDR1 and CDR2 (germline): MDHEN, SYDVKM. The length of the CDR3 is 11 residues. Trimming took off 8 bases at V and 0 bases at J, with 3 bases between the two ends.

J is TRBJ2-7 and V is TRBV6-2 or TRBV6-3; 11 nucleotides match TRBD1. The CDR3 consists of 15 residues. Trimming took 6 bases from V and 5 from J; bases not matched to a gene: 9. CDR1 is MNHEY, CDR2 SVGEGT, per germline. The CDR3 loop is CASRKTGTGGNEQYF. The DNA for the CDR3 is TGTGCCAGCAGAAAAACCGGGACAGGGGGAAACGAGCAGTACTTC.

This clonotype was observed a few times. The chain employs TRBV5-1 and TRBJ1-4; no reliable D call. V was cut by 1 base and J by 2 bases, with 6 bases left in between. The CDR3 spans 14 residues. The germline CDR1 and CDR2 sequences are SGHRS and YFSETQ. The CDR3 spells CASSLLATNEKLFF. The CDR3 coding sequence is TGCGCCAGCAGCTTGCTGGCGACTAATGAAAAACTGTTTTTT.

The chain couples TRBV6-2 or TRBV6-3 to TRBJ2-1; a possible D gene is TRBD2 (5 bases). The CDR3 contains 14 residues. The germline gives CDR1 MNHEY, CDR2 SVGEGT. Trimming shortened V by 4 bases and J by 9 bases, and 16 bases separated the two germline ends. The CDR3 sequence: CASSWRVSGSEQFF. CDR3 DNA sequence: TGTGCCAGCAGTTGGCGGGTATCTGGAAGTGAGCAGTTCTTC.

This clonotype was observed many times. The rearrangement links TRBV20-1 to TRBJ2-7, with D perhaps matching TRBD1 (6 bases). V lost 1 base and J 7 bases, leaving 17 bases between the germline ends. The CDR3 is 14 residues long. Germline values: CDR1 DFQATT, CDR2 SNEGSKA (reference sequence). This chain's CDR3 is CSARGDPRGLEQYF. CDR3 DNA: TGCAGTGCTAGAGGGGACCCCAGGGGCTTGGAGCAGTACTTC.

The V call is TRBV12-3 or TRBV12-4, the J call TRBJ2-1, with 9 bases matching TRBD1. The CDR3 sequence is 16 residues long. Trimming took 5 bases from V and 7 from J; bases not matched to a gene: 12. The CDR3 here is CASSPPPGQGRNEQFF. The CDR3 bases are TGTGCCAGCAGTCCCCCCCCGGGACAGGGTCGGAATGAGCAGTTCTTC.

Many counts were recorded for this clonotype. The rearrangement links TRBV7-2 to TRBJ2-1, with 9 bases aligning to TRBD2. The V and J ends lost 1 base and 3 bases, in that order; junction bases with no gene match: 7. Germline V lookup: CDR1 SGHTA, CDR2 FQGNSA. The CDR3 is 17 residues long. The CDR3 bases are TGTGCCAGCAGCTTAGTGGGTAGCGGGAGCTTCTACAATGAGCAGTTCTTC. This translates into CASSLVGSGSFYNEQFF.

This clonotype showed up just a few times. The chain combines TRBV12-3 or TRBV12-4 with TRBJ1-6, with 8 bases matching TRBD1. J gave up 10 bases and V 5 bases, and 7 bases lay outside the gene matches. The CDR3 has 14 amino acids. Here the CDR3 DNA reads TGTGCCAGCAGTGGGGGGGACAGGTGGTCACCCCTCCACTTT. Its translation is CASSGGDRWSPLHF.

This clonotype was seen many times. V gene TRBV6-1 combines with J gene TRBJ1-1, with D possibly being TRBD1 (6 bases). V dropped 0 bases and J dropped 7 bases, with 15 bases sitting between them. The germline CDR1 and CDR2 sequences are MNHNS and SASEGT. The CDR3 is 15 residues long. The CDR3 bases are TGTGCCAGCAGTGAAGCCGCGGGACTAGGGGGTGAAGCTTTCTTT. This sequence encodes CASSEAAGLGGEAFF.

This clonotype appeared many times. J is TRBJ2-7 and V is TRBV6-6; TRBD2 matches at 12 bases. Germline values: CDR1 MNHNY, CDR2 SVGAGI (reference sequence). The J segment lost 10 bases and the V segment lost 6 bases, leaving 10 bases of the junction unmatched. This CDR3 comprises 14 residues. The CDR3, as DNA: TGTGCCAGCAGCTCGGGACTAGCGGGCTCCCCCCAGTACTTC. Residues: CASSSGLAGSPQYF.

The chain joins TRBV18 to TRBJ1-1, with D uncertain. Germline lookup yields CDR1 KGHSH and CDR2 LQKENI. CDR3 size: 13 residues. V gave up 3 bases and J gave up 11 bases, with 16 bases separating them. CDR3: CASSPSPDATAFF. CDR3 nucleotides: TGTGCCAGCTCACCGTCTCCCGATGCAACGGCTTTCTTT.

The V gene is TRBV7-9, the J gene TRBJ2-3; 14 bases match TRBD2. In germline, CDR1 is SEHNR, CDR2 FQNEAQ (reference sequence). This CDR3 has 15 amino acids. The ends lost 6 bases at V and 4 bases at J; junction bases unmatched: 3. CDR3 in amino acids: CASRPTSGRADTQYF. In DNA, the CDR3 is TGTGCCAGCAGACCGACTAGCGGGAGGGCAGATACGCAGTATTTT.

This clonotype was counted many times. The V call is TRBV20-1, the J call TRBJ2-7, with 9 positions matching TRBD2. J lost 3 bases, V lost 0 bases, and 9 bases had no gene match. This CDR3 has 16 residues. Germline-derived CDR1 and CDR2 are DFQATT and SNEGSKA (reference sequence). The CDR3 is CSARDTTSGFIYEQYF. DNA of the CDR3: TGCAGTGCTAGAGATACCACTAGCGGGTTCATCTACGAGCAGTACTTC.

The chain combines TRBV7-9 with TRBJ2-3; D gene uncertain. V was shortened by 1 base and J by 10 bases, with 3 bases between the two germline ends. The CDR3 extends over 10 amino acids. Germline lookup yields CDR1 SEHNR and CDR2 FQNEAQ (reference sequence). CDR3 protein: CASSLVPQYF. CDR3 nucleotide sequence: TGTGCCAGCAGCTTAGTCCCGCAGTATTTT.

This clonotype was counted between two and nine times. The chain joins TRBV12-3 or TRBV12-4 to TRBJ2-3, with 7 bases identical to TRBD2. Trimming cost V 4 bases and J 5 bases; bases outside gene matches: 0. CDR3 length: 12 residues. CDR3 region: CASSSSGDTQYF. In DNA, the CDR3 is TGTGCCAGCAGTTCTAGCGGAGATACGCAGTATTTT.

Only a few counts were recorded for this clonotype. This chain connects TRBV20-1 to TRBJ2-7, with TRBD2 identical over 7 bases. Unmatched junction bases numbered 8, after V lost 3 bases and J lost 0 bases. Per the germline V gene, CDR1 is DFQATT and CDR2 is SNEGSKA (reference sequence). The CDR3 length is 15 residues. DNA of the CDR3: TGCAGTGCTAGCCTGGGCGGGAGCTACTCCTACGAGCAGTACTTC. This sequence encodes CSASLGGSYSYEQYF.